This entry is about one T cell receptor beta chain. Assay: immunoSEQ multiplex PCR; the TCRdb copy retains only in-frame clones and omits some. In the table there are a few hundred thousand clones, approximately 86% of which are singletons. The CDR3 totals 16 residues. Looked up from germline, CDR1 is LGHNA and CDR2 is YSLEER. V trimming: 0 bases; J trimming: 3 bases; junction bases outside the gene matches: 5. This specimen comes from a study of blood T cell repertoires in COVID-19. The sample was peripheral blood. This TCR was recovered from a woman aged 60-75 years with COVID-19, enrolled during active disease. This sequence joins TRBV4-3 and TRBJ2-3, with 8 bases identical to TRBD2. DNA for the CDR3: TGCGCCAGCAGCCAAGAGGTAGCGGGGCTTACAGATACGCAGTATTTT. Protein product: CASSQEVAGLTDTQYF.